This TCR beta chain is from a study of blood T cell repertoires in COVID-19. Across the study: Spain, Italy and the United States supplied samples that represented acute and convalescent COVID-19. From T cells, B-cell-depleted T cells, or PBMCs came the material, which was cDNA or gDNA.

Germline V gene lookup returns CDR1 MNHEY and CDR2 SVGAGI. Trimming left V 1 base short and J 2 bases short, with 11 bases between. The CDR3 is made up of 16 amino acids. Authors' methods: Nucleated cell number was recorded as an estimate derived from reference gene primer amplification. Data came from immunoSEQ multiplex PCR; TCRdb stores just in-frame clones and leaves some out. V and J calls and clone size are those listed in that table; D and trimming were worked out from the DNA. The data contain approximately 190,000 clones, about 86% of them singletons. Material: peripheral blood. The sequence was obtained from a man under 40 with active or convalescent COVID-19. This chain links TRBV6-5 with TRBJ1-4; weak D call: TRBD1 (5 bases). The CDR3 is CASSYFSGYTNEKLFF. The CDR3 bases are TGTGCCAGCAGTTACTTTTCAGGGTATACTAATGAAAAACTGTTTTTT.